This entry describes one T cell receptor beta chain. In terms of age and location, participants ranged from about 18 to 90 years and lived in about 25 US areas. Cohorts were assigned according to the clinical history that participants reported. CDR1 LNHDA and CDR2 SQIVND come from the germline V gene (reference sequence). V lost 11 bases and J lost 5, with 19 bases in between. The CDR3 contains 15 residues. In the original processing: Estimation of nucleated cell counts was performed using reference gene primer amplification. Data came from immunoSEQ multiplex PCR; TCRdb stores just in-frame clones and leaves some out. For V, J and clone size, that table is used; D and trimming come from the DNA. Among about 330,000 clones listed, 87% were seen once. The record originates from a study of blood T cell repertoires in COVID-19. Overall study context: Samples representing acute and convalescent COVID-19 were sourced from the United States, Italy and Spain.

The rearrangement joins TRBV19 to TRBJ1-6; possible D gene TRBD1, 5 bases. The receptor was isolated from a woman aged 25 to 45 who had recovered from COVID-19. The sequencing sample was made of PBMCs or T cells enriched from blood (not recorded which). In DNA form, the CDR3 reads TGTGCCTCAACCCATAGGGGAAATGATAATTCACCCCTCCACTTT. As protein: CASTHRGNDNSPLHF.